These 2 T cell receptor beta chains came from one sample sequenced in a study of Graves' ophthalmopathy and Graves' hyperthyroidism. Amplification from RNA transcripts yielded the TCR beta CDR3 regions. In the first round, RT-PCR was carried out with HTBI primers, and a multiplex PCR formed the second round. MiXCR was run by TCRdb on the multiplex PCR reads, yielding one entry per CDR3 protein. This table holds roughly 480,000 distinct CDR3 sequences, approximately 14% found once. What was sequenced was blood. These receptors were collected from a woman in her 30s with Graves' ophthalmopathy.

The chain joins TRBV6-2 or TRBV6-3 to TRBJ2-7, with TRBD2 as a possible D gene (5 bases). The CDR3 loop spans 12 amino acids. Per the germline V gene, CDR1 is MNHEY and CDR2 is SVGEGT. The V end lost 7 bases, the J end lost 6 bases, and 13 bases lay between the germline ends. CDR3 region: CASTNTGSEQYF. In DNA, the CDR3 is TGTGCCAGCACCAACACGGGGTCCGAGCAGTACTTC.

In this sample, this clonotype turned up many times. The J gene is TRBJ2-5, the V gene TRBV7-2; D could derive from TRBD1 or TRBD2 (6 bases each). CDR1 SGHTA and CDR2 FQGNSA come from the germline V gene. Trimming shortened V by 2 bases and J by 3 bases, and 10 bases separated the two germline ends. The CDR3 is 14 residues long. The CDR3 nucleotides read TGTGCCAGCAGCTTACCCGGGGGCGAAGAGACCCAGTACTTC. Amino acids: CASSLPGGEETQYF. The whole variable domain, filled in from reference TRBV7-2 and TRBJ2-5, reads GAGVSQSPSNKVTEKGKDVELRCDPISGHTALYWYRQSLGQGLEFLIYFQGNSAPDKSGLPSDRFSAERTGGSVSTLTIQRTQQEDSAVYLCASSLPGGEETQYFGPGTRLLVL.